This paragraph covers one T cell receptor beta chain sequence. What it recognizes is unknown. The CDR3 is 15 amino acids. V was trimmed by 3 bases and J by 3 bases, leaving 14 bases between them. Germline V gene data show CDR1 as DFQATT and CDR2 as SNEGSKA (reference sequence). Diagnosis of hyperthyroidism was new in patients aged 18 to 65, and its duration was under 2 months. These data are taken from a study of T cells in Graves' hyperthyroidism and ophthalmopathy. Whole-study context: Peripheral blood was secured at the point of initial diagnosis, before any treatment. General observations from the study: Ophthalmopathy was told apart from stable hyperthyroidism by a 13 V-J model.

Amplified TCR beta CDR3 regions derived from RNA transcripts. The TCR CDR3 first-round RT-PCR relied on the HTBI primer set. TCRdb re-analysed the multiplex PCR reads in MiXCR, keeping a single row per CDR3 protein. This table holds about 710,000 distinct CDR3 sequences, roughly 17% found once. V and J are TRBV20-1 and TRBJ1-4, with a possible D match to TRBD1 (6 bases). The sequence was collected from a man younger than 35 with Graves' hyperthyroidism. The sequenced sample was blood. CDR3 protein: CSASGGVMSNEKLFF. DNA of the CDR3: TGCAGTGCTAGCGGGGGCGTGATGTCTAATGAAAAACTGTTTTTT.